A single sample is the source of the 5 T cell receptor beta chains below, sequenced in a study of blood T cell repertoires in COVID-19. TCRdb's table, derived via immunoSEQ multiplex PCR, lists solely in-frame clones and lacks some. The repertoire includes about 300,000 clones, roughly nine tenths of them detected once, and approximately 1.5% sits in the top ten. The specimen sequenced was PBMCs or T cells enriched from blood (not recorded which). These receptors all come from a middle-aged woman who had recovered from COVID-19.

The table lists this clone with a few counts. The chain is built from TRBV30 and TRBJ1-3, with a weak D call TRBD1 (5 bases). Trimming cost V 7 bases and J 3 bases, with 16 bases left between them. This CDR3 is built from 14 residues. The germline V gene encodes CDR1 GTSNPN and CDR2 SVGIG (reference sequence). DNA of the CDR3: TGTGCCTCTCGATCGGCGGGACTTGGAAACACCATATATTTT. Residues: CASRSAGLGNTIYF.

The chain uses TRBV7-9 and TRBJ1-5; possibly TRBD1 for D (5 bases). V lost 1 base and J lost 6, with 16 bases in between. Germline CDR1 is SEHNR and CDR2 is FQNEAQ (reference sequence). The CDR3 length is 16 residues. The CDR3 loop is CASSLGGPALGQPQHF. DNA for the CDR3: TGTGCCAGCAGCTTAGGGGGCCCCGCGCTGGGTCAGCCCCAGCATTTT.

This chain connects TRBV18 to TRBJ2-7; D perhaps matches TRBD2 (6 bases). CDR3 length equals 15 residues. V lost 2 bases, J lost 6 bases, and 17 bases lay in between. Germline CDR1 reads KGHSH; CDR2 reads LQKENI. The CDR3 here is CASSPGIREVREQYF. As DNA, the CDR3 is TGTGCCAGCTCACCAGGGATCAGGGAGGTACGCGAGCAGTACTTC.

The chain has TRBV4-2 and TRBJ1-1; 8 bases match TRBD1. This CDR3 has 15 amino acids. CDR1 and CDR2 from the germline V gene are LGHNA and YNFKEQ. Unmatched junction bases numbered 5, after V lost 4 bases and J lost 1 base. The CDR3 coding sequence is TGTGCCAGCAGCCCTGGGACAGGTCCGAACACTGAAGCTTTCTTT. It yields the protein CASSPGTGPNTEAFF.

The chain carries TRBV4-3 and TRBJ2-7; 10 positions match TRBD2. Trimming took 0 bases from V and 10 from J; bases not matched to a gene: 3. The CDR3 sequence is 13 residues long. The V gene's germline CDR1 is LGHNA and CDR2 YSLEER. CDR3 sequence: CASSQERLAGQYF. The CDR3 DNA follows: TGCGCCAGCAGCCAAGAAAGACTAGCGGGTCAGTACTTC.